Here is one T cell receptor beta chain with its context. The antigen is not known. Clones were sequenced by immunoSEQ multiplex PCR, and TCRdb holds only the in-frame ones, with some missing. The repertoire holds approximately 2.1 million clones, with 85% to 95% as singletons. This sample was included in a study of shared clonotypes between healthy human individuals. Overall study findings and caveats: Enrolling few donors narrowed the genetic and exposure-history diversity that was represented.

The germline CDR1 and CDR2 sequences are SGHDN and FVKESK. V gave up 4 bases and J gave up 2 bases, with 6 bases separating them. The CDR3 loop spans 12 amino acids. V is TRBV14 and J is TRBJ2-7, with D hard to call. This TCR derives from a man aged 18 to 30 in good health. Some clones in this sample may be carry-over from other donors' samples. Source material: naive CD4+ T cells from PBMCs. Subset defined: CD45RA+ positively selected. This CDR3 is CASSPRTYEQYF. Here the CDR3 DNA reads TGTGCCAGCAGCCCGCGGACCTACGAGCAGTACTTC.